This T cell receptor (beta chain) derives from a study of post-analysis software for immune sequencing data. Background on the study: Clinical courses comprised relapsing-remitting, secondary progressive and progressive-relapsing multiple sclerosis.

Overall study results and limits: With F measure, samples from one preparation batch clustered together strongly. Roughly 5 TRBV segments (TRBV5-6, TRBV5-1 and TRBV20-1 among them) occurred more frequently in patients than in controls.

Concerning this clonotype itself: Antigen unknown.

Germline V gene sequence: CDR1 SEHNR, CDR2 FQNEAQ (reference sequence). J gave up 0 bases and V 4 bases, and 10 bases lay outside the gene matches. The length of the CDR3 is 18 residues. Unique molecular identifiers tagged the TCR beta cDNA libraries. TCRdb ran MiXCR on the PCR reads and lists one entry per CDR3 protein. Here the sample spans 800,000 to 950,000 distinct CDR3 sequences, roughly 58% being singletons. This TCR derives from a girl between 5 and 17 years old with multiple sclerosis. The V call is TRBV7-9, the J call TRBJ1-4; TRBD1 aligns across 8 bases. Sample: blood. CDR3 coding DNA: TGTGCCAGCAGCTCTAGGACAGGGACTATTGCAACTAATGAAAAACTGTTTTTT. Translated, it gives CASSSRTGTIATNEKLFF.